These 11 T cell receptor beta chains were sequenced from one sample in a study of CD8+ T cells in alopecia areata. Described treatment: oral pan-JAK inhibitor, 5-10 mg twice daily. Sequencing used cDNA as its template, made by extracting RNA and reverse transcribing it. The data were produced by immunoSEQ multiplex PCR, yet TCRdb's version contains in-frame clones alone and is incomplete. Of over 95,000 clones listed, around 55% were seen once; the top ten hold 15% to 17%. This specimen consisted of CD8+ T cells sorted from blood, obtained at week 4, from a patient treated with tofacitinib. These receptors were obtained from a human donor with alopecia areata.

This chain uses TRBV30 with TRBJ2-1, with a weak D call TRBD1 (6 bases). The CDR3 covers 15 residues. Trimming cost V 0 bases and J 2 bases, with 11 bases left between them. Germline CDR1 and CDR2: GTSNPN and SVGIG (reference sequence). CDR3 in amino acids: CAWSVQGSAYNEQFF. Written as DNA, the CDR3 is TGTGCCTGGAGTGTACAGGGTTCGGCCTACAATGAGCAGTTCTTC.

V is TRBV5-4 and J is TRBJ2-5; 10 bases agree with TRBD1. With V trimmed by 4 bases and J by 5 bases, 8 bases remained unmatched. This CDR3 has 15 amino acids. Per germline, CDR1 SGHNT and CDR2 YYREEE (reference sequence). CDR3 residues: CASSRETGGAETQYF. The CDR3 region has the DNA TGTGCCAGCAGCCGTGAGACAGGGGGCGCGGAGACCCAGTACTTC.

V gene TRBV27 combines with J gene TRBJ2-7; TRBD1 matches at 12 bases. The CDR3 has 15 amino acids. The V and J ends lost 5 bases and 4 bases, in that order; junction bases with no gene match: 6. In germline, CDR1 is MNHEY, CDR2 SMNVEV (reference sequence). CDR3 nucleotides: TGTGCCAGCAGTCTCGGGACAGGGGGCTGGTACGAGCAGTACTTC. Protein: CASSLGTGGWYEQYF.

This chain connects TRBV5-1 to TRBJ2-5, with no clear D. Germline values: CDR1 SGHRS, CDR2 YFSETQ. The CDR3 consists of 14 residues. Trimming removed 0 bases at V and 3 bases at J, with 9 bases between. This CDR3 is CASSLEPAEETQYF. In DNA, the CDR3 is TGCGCCAGCAGCTTGGAACCAGCCGAAGAGACCCAGTACTTC.

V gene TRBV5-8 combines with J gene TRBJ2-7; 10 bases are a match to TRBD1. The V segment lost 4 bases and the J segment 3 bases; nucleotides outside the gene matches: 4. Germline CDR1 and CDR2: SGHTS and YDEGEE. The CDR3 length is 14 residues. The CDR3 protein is CASSPGTGVYEQYF. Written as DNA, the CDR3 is TGTGCCAGCAGCCCCGGGACAGGGGTCTACGAGCAGTACTTC. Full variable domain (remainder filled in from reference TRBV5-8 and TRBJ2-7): EAGVTQSPTHLIKTRGQQATLRCSPISGHTSVYWYQQALGLGLQFLLWYDEGEERNRGNFPPRFSGRQFPNYSSELNVNALELEDSALYLCASSPGTGVYEQYFGPGTRLTVT.

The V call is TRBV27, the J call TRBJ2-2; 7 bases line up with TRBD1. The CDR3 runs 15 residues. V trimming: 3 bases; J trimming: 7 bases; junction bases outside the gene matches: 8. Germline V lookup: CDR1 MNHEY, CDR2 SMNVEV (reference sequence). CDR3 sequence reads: CASSFVTGFNGELFF. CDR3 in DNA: TGTGCCAGCAGTTTTGTGACAGGGTTTAACGGGGAGCTGTTTTTT.

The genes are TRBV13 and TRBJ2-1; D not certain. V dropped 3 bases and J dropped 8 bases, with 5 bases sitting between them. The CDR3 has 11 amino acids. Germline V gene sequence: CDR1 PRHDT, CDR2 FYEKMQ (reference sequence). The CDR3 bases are TGTGCCAGCAGCTTTACCTATGAGCAGTTCTTC. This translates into CASSFTYEQFF.

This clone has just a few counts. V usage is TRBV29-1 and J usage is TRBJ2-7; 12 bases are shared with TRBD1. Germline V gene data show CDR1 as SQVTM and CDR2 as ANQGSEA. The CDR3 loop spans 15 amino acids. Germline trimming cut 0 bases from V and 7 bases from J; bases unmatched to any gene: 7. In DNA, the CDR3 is TGCAGCGTTGAAGATAAGGGACAGGGGGCTGGGGAGCAGTACTTC. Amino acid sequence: CSVEDKGQGAGEQYF.

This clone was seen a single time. CDR3 residues: CSVAGMTETQYF. DNA for the CDR3: TGCAGCGTTGCGGGGATGACGGAGACCCAGTACTTC. This chain uses TRBV29-1 with TRBJ2-5, with D possibly TRBD2 on 5 matching bases. The CDR3 spans 12 residues. V gave up 4 bases and J gave up 5 bases, with 11 bases separating them. Germline V gene sequence: CDR1 SQVTM, CDR2 ANQGSEA.

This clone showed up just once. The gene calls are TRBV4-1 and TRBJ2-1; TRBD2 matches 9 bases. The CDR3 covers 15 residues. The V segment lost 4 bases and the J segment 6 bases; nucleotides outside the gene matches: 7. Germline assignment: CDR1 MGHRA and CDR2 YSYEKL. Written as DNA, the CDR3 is TGCGCCAGCAGCCTTAGCGGGAGAGTTGGCAATGAGCAGTTCTTC. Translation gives CASSLSGRVGNEQFF.

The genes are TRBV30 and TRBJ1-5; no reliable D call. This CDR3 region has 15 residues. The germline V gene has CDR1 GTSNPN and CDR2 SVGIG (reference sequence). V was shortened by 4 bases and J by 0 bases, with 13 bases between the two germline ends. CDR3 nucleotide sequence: TGTGCCTGGAACGATGGCGGTAATAGCAATCAGCCCCAGCATTTT. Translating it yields CAWNDGGNSNQPQHF.